Each of the 20 T cell receptor beta chains below was sequenced from the same sample in a study of spatial heterogeneity in lung cancer. Findings of the study overall: Higher tumor mutation counts went along with higher counts of expanded intratumoral alpha and beta TCRs.

One entry per CDR3 protein results from TCRdb running MiXCR on the 5' RACE reads. The sample has roughly 15,000 distinct CDR3 sequences; about 4.8% are singletons. These TCRs' antigens remain unknown. Time point meaning: sample taken at primary tumor resection. This material consisted of lung tumor tissue, taken at surgery. The origin of the receptors is a female donor with early-stage non-small cell lung cancer.

The sample holds many counts of this clonotype. This beta chain is a stray read from a library made for alpha chains; its abundance is not meaningful. J is TRBJ2-3 and V is TRBV6-1; perhaps TRBD2 as D (5 bases). Germline loops: CDR1 MNHNS, CDR2 SASEGT. Trimming shortened V by 5 bases and J by 7 bases, and 7 bases separated the two germline ends. This CDR3 has 11 residues. DNA for the CDR3: TGTGCCAGCAGTACGGGGAATACGCAGTATTTT. Translating it yields CASSTGNTQYF.

This clonotype was seen ten or more times. Because this beta chain is a stray read in a library intended to capture alpha chains, its abundance should not be given much weight. CDR3 bases: TGTGCCACCTCCCCTGGCCTTTACTATGGCTACACCTTC. Its translation: CATSPGLYYGYTF. The V and J genes are TRBV6-5 and TRBJ1-2, with D uncertain. Looked up from germline, CDR1 is MNHEY and CDR2 is SVGAGI. The CDR3 runs to 13 residues. Trimming cost V 10 bases and J 3 bases, with 15 bases left between them.

There are many counts of this clonotype. This beta chain was picked up by a library intended for alpha chains and is off target, so its count carries little meaning. The V call is TRBV7-9, the J call TRBJ1-4; 8 bases match TRBD1. With V trimmed by 3 bases and J by 0 bases, 9 bases remained unmatched. There are 18 residues in the CDR3. Germline V gene sequence: CDR1 SEHNR, CDR2 FQNEAQ (reference sequence). The CDR3 nucleotides read TGTGCCAGCAGCTTTGACAGGGGAATTATTGCAACTAATGAAAAACTGTTTTTT. Translation: CASSFDRGIIATNEKLFF.

In this sample, this clonotype turned up a few times. A library made for alpha chains picked up this beta chain off target, so its size means little. The chain has TRBV7-6 and TRBJ2-1, with 9 bases lining up with TRBD2. The ends lost 1 base at V and 4 bases at J; junction bases unmatched: 2. The germline V gene encodes CDR1 SGHVS and CDR2 FNYEAQ. The CDR3 totals 15 residues. CDR3 bases: TGTGCCAGCAGCTTAGGGACTAGCGATTACAATGAGCAGTTCTTC. As protein: CASSLGTSDYNEQFF.

This clonotype was seen many times. This beta chain is an unintended read in a library built for alpha chains; its size means little. This rearrangement joins TRBV20-1 to TRBJ1-5; 7 bases fit TRBD1. Trimming took 6 bases from V and 1 from J; bases not matched to a gene: 6. The germline CDR1 and CDR2 sequences are DFQATT and SNEGSKA (reference sequence). The CDR3 totals 14 residues. The CDR3 reads CSARMTGSNQPQHF. CDR3 in DNA: TGCAGTGCGAGAATGACAGGGAGCAATCAGCCCCAGCATTTT.

Ten or more counts support this clonotype. The library was designed around alpha chains, so this beta chain is a stray read whose abundance carries little weight. The V and J genes are TRBV12-3 or TRBV12-4 and TRBJ2-7; either TRBD1 or TRBD2 may supply D (5 bases each). This CDR3 has 12 residues. Deletions cut 3 bases from V and 6 bases from J, with 9 bases between. CDR3 sequence (DNA): TGTGCCAGCAGTTTCCAGGGAGCCGAGCAGTACTTC. Its translation: CASSFQGAEQYF.

In its sample, this clonotype ranks as medium-sized (0.01 to 0.1%). This beta chain came through as a stray read in a library set up for alpha chains, and its size says little. The V gene is TRBV7-2, the J gene TRBJ2-2; D gene unclear. The germline CDR1 and CDR2 sequences are SGHTA and FQGNSA. The length of the CDR3 is 12 residues. The V end was cut by 5 bases, the J end by 0 bases, with 1 base between. The CDR3 nucleotides are TGTGCCAGCAGCCCGAACACCGGGGAGCTGTTTTTT. Its protein is CASSPNTGELFF.

There are many counts of this clonotype. This beta chain is an off-target read within a library intended for alpha chains, so its frequency means little. The V gene is TRBV6-2 or TRBV6-3, the J gene TRBJ2-6, with TRBD1 matching over 10 bases. The length of the CDR3 is 17 residues. Germline trimming cut 6 bases from V and 1 base from J; bases unmatched to any gene: 6. Germline V gene lookup returns CDR1 MNHEY and CDR2 SVGEGT. As DNA, the CDR3 is TGTGCCAGCAGCTGGGGACAGGGGCGTTCTGGGGCCAACGTCCTGACTTTC. As protein: CASSWGQGRSGANVLTF.

About this clonotype itself: This beta chain came through as a stray read in a library set up for alpha chains, and its size says little. The chain links TRBV6-6 to TRBJ1-5; D remains unclear. This CDR3 comprises 14 residues. Germline CDR1 is MNHNY and CDR2 is SVGAGI (reference sequence). Trimming pared 7 bases from V and 4 bases from J, leaving 14 bases between. The CDR3 is CASIEAARNQPQHF. For the CDR3, the DNA is TGTGCCAGCATAGAGGCGGCGAGGAATCAGCCCCAGCATTTT.

This clonotype has a count of ten or more. The library was prepared for alpha chains; this beta chain is a stray read, so its frequency means little. The V gene is TRBV11-3, the J gene TRBJ2-2, with 7 bases that match TRBD1. CDR1 is SGHNT and CDR2 is YENEEA in the germline V gene. The CDR3 has 14 residues. The J segment lost 4 bases and the V segment lost 3 bases, leaving 2 bases of the junction unmatched. CDR3: CASSLGQSTGELFF. CDR3 in DNA: TGTGCCAGCAGCTTGGGACAGTCCACCGGGGAGCTGTTTTTT.

The sample holds many counts of this clonotype. In a library made to pick up alpha chains, this beta chain is a stray read with a size that means little. The chain uses TRBV6-5 and TRBJ1-1; TRBD1 agrees at 7 bases. Germline V gene data show CDR1 as MNHEY and CDR2 as SVGAGI. The CDR3 is 17 amino acids. V lost 2 bases, J lost 0 bases, and 9 bases stayed unmatched. CDR3 loop: CASSYTRGRLLNTEAFF. DNA for the CDR3: TGTGCCAGCAGTTACACAAGGGGGCGTCTCTTGAACACTGAAGCTTTCTTT.

This clonotype is labeled as medium-sized. A library made for alpha chains picked up this beta chain off target, so its size means little. This chain joins TRBV11-2 and TRBJ2-1, with TRBD2 matching over 10 bases. V trimming: 8 bases; J trimming: 7 bases; junction bases outside the gene matches: 11. The CDR3 runs 15 residues. Germline V gene sequence: CDR1 SGHAT, CDR2 FQNNGV. The DNA of the CDR3 is TGTGCCAGCCCTCCAAGCGGGGGGGCGCTGAATGAGCAGTTCTTC. Translating it yields CASPPSGGALNEQFF. The entire variable domain, with the rest obtained from reference TRBV11-2 and TRBJ2-1, is as follows: EAGVAQSPRYKIIEKRQSVAFWCNPISGHATLYWYQQILGQGPKLLIQFQNNGVVDDSQLPKDRFSAERLKGVDSTLKIQPAKLEDSAVYLCASPPSGGALNEQFFGPGTRLTVL.

This clonotype was counted many times. The library was prepared for alpha chains; this beta chain is a stray read, so its frequency means little. The rearrangement joins TRBV5-1 to TRBJ2-1, with 11 bases fitting TRBD2. The CDR3 contains 15 residues. CDR1 is SGHRS and CDR2 is YFSETQ in the germline V gene. With 6 bases clipped from V and 5 bases from J, the junction kept 7 bases outside the gene matches. The CDR3 DNA sequence: TGCGCCAGCACCATACTAGCGGGGGTCGACAATGAGCAGTTCTTC. Translating it yields CASTILAGVDNEQFF.

This clonotype was picked up many times. As an off-target read in a library built for alpha chains, this beta chain has a frequency of little significance. The V call is TRBV7-3, the J call TRBJ2-3; TRBD2 agrees at 8 bases. The J segment lost 0 bases and the V segment lost 5 bases, leaving 7 bases of the junction unmatched. The length of the CDR3 is 16 residues. Germline CDR1 and CDR2: SGHTA and FQGTGA. This CDR3 reads CASSPIASGSTDTQYF. DNA of the CDR3: TGTGCCAGCAGCCCCATCGCTAGCGGGAGCACAGATACGCAGTATTTT.

This clonotype has just one count. This beta chain is a stray sequence in a library constructed for alpha chains; its clone size is not meaningful. V gene TRBV20-1 combines with J gene TRBJ1-2; D uncertain. The germline CDR1 and CDR2 sequences are DFQATT and SNEGSKA (reference sequence). This CDR3 contains 12 residues. V lost 3 bases and J 6 bases, leaving 11 bases between the germline ends. CDR3 in DNA: TGCAGTGCTAGCCGGGGTCGGGATGGCTACACCTTC. This translates into CSASRGRDGYTF.

This clonotype was observed at least ten times. With the library built for alpha chains, this beta chain is off target and its frequency is not meaningful. The J gene is TRBJ2-2, the V gene TRBV6-5; D is tentatively TRBD1 or TRBD2 (6 bases each). Germline loops: CDR1 MNHEY, CDR2 SVGAGI. V lost 2 bases, J lost 6 bases, and 16 bases lay in between. This CDR3 region has 16 residues. CDR3 sequence: CASSYNGGDWAGELFF. In nucleotides, the CDR3 is TGTGCCAGCAGTTACAACGGGGGCGATTGGGCCGGGGAGCTGTTTTTT.

This clonotype was counted ten times or more. With the library built for alpha chains, this beta chain is off target and its frequency is not meaningful. The gene calls are TRBV4-1 and TRBJ1-4, with 10 bases fitting TRBD1. This CDR3 comprises 15 residues. V lost 4 bases and J lost 7; bases outside the gene matches: 6. Germline CDR1 MGHRA, CDR2 YSYEKL. The CDR3 loop is CASSLPGTGVEKLFF. The CDR3 DNA reads as TGCGCCAGCAGCCTGCCCGGGACAGGGGTTGAAAAACTGTTTTTT.

This clonotype occurred a few times. This beta chain appears as a stray read in a library generated for alpha chains; its size is not informative. The chain recombines TRBV7-2 with TRBJ2-2; 7 nucleotides agree with TRBD1. Germline V CDR1 and CDR2: SGHTA, FQGNSA. The V gene end was trimmed by 5 bases and the J gene end by 1 base; junction bases not matched to a gene: 4. This CDR3 region has 15 residues. CDR3 residues: CASSLDRVNTGELFF. CDR3 nucleotide sequence: TGTGCCAGCAGCCTAGACAGGGTGAACACCGGGGAGCTGTTTTTT. Based on the CDR3 plus reference TRBV7-2 and TRBJ2-2, the full variable domain is GAGVSQSPSNKVTEKGKDVELRCDPISGHTALYWYRQSLGQGLEFLIYFQGNSAPDKSGLPSDRFSAERTGGSVSTLTIQRTQQEDSAVYLCASSLDRVNTGELFFGEGSRLTVL.

Notes on this clonotype: This clone may be a read error of a much larger clone one base away. A library made for alpha chains picked up this beta chain off target, so its size means little. The J gene is TRBJ1-1, the V gene TRBV2; D unclear. This CDR3 comprises 12 residues. Germline CDR1 and CDR2: SNHLY and FYNNEI. V dropped 2 bases and J dropped 12 bases, with 13 bases sitting between them. CDR3 bases: TGTGCCAGCAGTGAAATTGTTCCCCGGACTTTCTTT. It encodes CASSEIVPRTFF. Combining the CDR3 with reference TRBV2 and TRBJ1-1 gives the whole variable domain EPEVTQTPSHQVTQMGQEVILRCVPISNHLYFYWYRQILGQKVEFLVSFYNNEISEKSEIFDDQFSVERPDGSNFTLKIRSTKLEDSAMYFCASSEIVPRTFFGQGTRLTVV.

In this sample, this clonotype turned up a few times. The size of this beta chain means little, since it is a stray read in a library made for alpha chains. The rearrangement uses TRBV3-1 and TRBJ1-6; a possible D gene is TRBD1 (5 bases). Per the germline V gene, CDR1 is LGHDT and CDR2 is YNNKEL (reference sequence). V lost 0 bases to trimming and J lost 12 bases, with 9 bases between them. The CDR3 runs to 13 residues. CDR3 coding DNA: TGTGCCAGCAGCCAAGATGGGGGGTTACCCCTCCACTTT. Translation gives CASSQDGGLPLHF.